What follows are 23 T cell receptor beta chains derived from one specimen sequenced in a study of OX40 agonist ivuxolimab in advanced cancers. Repertoires were generated with immunoSEQ multiplex PCR, while TCRdb's copy carries only in-frame clones and drops some. The sample has 50,000 to 70,000 clones; 75% to 90% are singletons. The source was CD4+ or CD8+ T cells sorted from blood, collected in a trial of the OX40 agonist ivuxolimab. All receptors derive from an adult with an advanced solid tumor such as melanoma, head and neck, liver or kidney cancer.

V usage is TRBV27 and J usage is TRBJ1-2; 8 nucleotides match TRBD1. The V gene's germline CDR1 is MNHEY and CDR2 SMNVEV (reference sequence). The CDR3 is made up of 15 amino acids. After removal of 2 bases from V and 2 bases from J, the junction contained 4 bases not matched to a gene. This CDR3 reads CASSLRAGGNYGYTF. The CDR3 nucleotides read TGTGCCAGCAGTTTACGGGCAGGGGGCAACTATGGCTACACCTTC.

V and J are TRBV15 and TRBJ2-1, with D perhaps matching TRBD1 (5 bases). Germline lookup yields CDR1 LNHNV and CDR2 YYDKDF (reference sequence). This CDR3 spans 17 amino acids. The germline V and J ends were trimmed by 3 bases and 4 bases, with 19 bases remaining between them. DNA for the CDR3: TGTGCCACCAGCAGCAAAAAGGGGCCAAGTACTTACAATGAGCAGTTCTTC. This sequence encodes CATSSKKGPSTYNEQFF.

The chain joins TRBV6-1 to TRBJ2-7; D possibly corresponds to TRBD2 (7 bases). Germline loops: CDR1 MNHNS, CDR2 SASEGT. The CDR3 sequence is 16 residues long. Trimming stripped 1 base from V and 4 bases from J, with 17 bases between. The CDR3 DNA sequence: TGTGCCAGCAGTGAAGAGGGGGGGGCCTCTCGGTACGAGCAGTACTTC. Residues: CASSEEGGASRYEQYF.

The gene calls are TRBV7-3 and TRBJ2-5; a weak D match, TRBD1 (6 bases). The CDR3 totals 16 residues. V shed 5 bases and J shed 1 base, with 17 bases lying between them. Germline V lookup: CDR1 SGHTA, CDR2 FQGTGA. DNA for the CDR3: TGTGCCAGCAGCCTCCGGCCGGGGACACCCCAAGAGACCCAGTACTTC. It codes for CASSLRPGTPQETQYF.

The table lists this clone with a count of one. V is TRBV5-1 and J is TRBJ2-7, with D perhaps assigned TRBD1 or TRBD2 (5 bases each). In germline, CDR1 is SGHRS, CDR2 YFSETQ. Deletions cut 3 bases from V and 3 bases from J, with 16 bases between. The CDR3 contains 15 residues. The CDR3 here is CASSSRPGTLYEQYF. CDR3 DNA sequence: TGCGCCAGCAGCTCCCGACCAGGGACCCTCTACGAGCAGTACTTC.

This chain connects TRBV11-2 to TRBJ2-2; either TRBD1 or TRBD2 may fit D (6 bases each). Trimming took off 3 bases at V and 6 bases at J, with 11 bases between the two ends. This CDR3 spans 14 amino acids. In germline, CDR1 is SGHAT, CDR2 FQNNGV. The CDR3 loop reads CASSLSGAPGELFF. DNA of the CDR3: TGTGCCAGCAGCTTGTCGGGGGCGCCCGGGGAGCTGTTTTTT.

The table lists this clone with a count of one. The chain employs TRBV19 and TRBJ1-1; D gene unclear. CDR3 length equals 13 residues. V gave up 5 bases and J gave up 0 bases, with 7 bases separating them. CDR1 and CDR2 (germline): LNHDA, SQIVND (reference sequence). The CDR3 DNA is TGTGCCAGTAGTGCGACCCTGAACACTGAAGCTTTCTTT. This codes for CASSATLNTEAFF.

This rearrangement joins TRBV19 to TRBJ2-7, with TRBD1 matching over 8 bases. The CDR3 runs to 15 residues. Germline CDR1 reads LNHDA; CDR2 reads SQIVND (reference sequence). V lost 1 base to trimming and J lost 3 bases; unmatched junction nucleotides: 5. The CDR3 is CASSIGTGNLYEQYF. CDR3 sequence (DNA): TGTGCCAGTAGTATAGGGACAGGGAACCTCTACGAGCAGTACTTC.

This chain connects TRBV11-2 to TRBJ2-2; 8 nucleotides align to TRBD2. Germline CDR1 and CDR2: SGHAT and FQNNGV. CDR3 length: 15 residues. V dropped 4 bases and J dropped 5; count of bases not matched to a gene: 6. CDR3 nucleotides: TGTGCCAGCAGCTCCGGGACTAGGGGGACCGGGGAGCTGTTTTTT. Translating gives CASSSGTRGTGELFF.

This clone was detected only a few times. This chain uses TRBV6-1 with TRBJ1-6; 10 bases match TRBD1. Germline lookup yields CDR1 MNHNS and CDR2 SASEGT. The CDR3 totals 13 residues. Trimming cost V 8 bases and J 9 bases; bases outside gene matches: 4. The CDR3 loop reads CASGTGDSSPLHF. In DNA, the CDR3 is TGTGCCAGCGGGACAGGGGATTCTTCACCCCTCCACTTT.

J is TRBJ2-7 and V is TRBV27; TRBD2 is a possible D gene (6 bases). The CDR3 covers 15 residues. Germline V CDR1 and CDR2: MNHEY, SMNVEV (reference sequence). V was shortened by 3 bases and J by 3 bases, with 15 bases between the two germline ends. The CDR3 loop reads CASSFLGGSGYEQYF. The CDR3 DNA reads TGTGCCAGCAGTTTCCTGGGGGGATCGGGCTACGAGCAGTACTTC.

This chain joins TRBV28 and TRBJ2-2, with no clear D. There are 13 residues in the CDR3. Germline CDR1 and CDR2: MDHEN and SYDVKM. The V end was cut by 2 bases, the J end by 5 bases, with 6 bases between. CDR3 sequence (DNA): TGTGCCAGCAGTTTAGTGGGAACCGGGGAGCTGTTTTTT. It specifies CASSLVGTGELFF.

The chain joins TRBV27 to TRBJ1-6; D might be TRBD1 (5 bases). The ends were cut back, 7 bases at V and 7 bases at J, with 14 bases in the middle. The CDR3 runs 14 residues. Germline CDR1 is MNHEY and CDR2 is SMNVEV (reference sequence). CDR3 sequence reads: CASTPGTSNSPLHF. CDR3 in DNA: TGTGCCAGCACCCCCGGGACTTCAAATTCACCCCTCCACTTT.

This chain joins TRBV27 and TRBJ2-7, with 7 bases matching TRBD2. This CDR3 is built from 13 residues. In germline, CDR1 is MNHEY, CDR2 SMNVEV (reference sequence). Unmatched junction bases numbered 2, after V lost 0 bases and J lost 6 bases. The CDR3 coding sequence is TGTGCCAGCAGTTTATCGACTAGCATCGAGCAGTACTTC. Protein: CASSLSTSIEQYF.

V gene TRBV11-2 combines with J gene TRBJ1-2; 10 nucleotides agree with TRBD1. CDR3 length: 13 residues. With 3 bases clipped from V and 6 bases from J, the junction kept 1 base outside the gene matches. The germline gives CDR1 SGHAT, CDR2 FQNNGV. The CDR3 DNA reads as TGTGCCAGCAGCTTGACAGGGGGCAATGGCTACACCTTC. It specifies CASSLTGGNGYTF.

In DNA, the CDR3 is TGCGCCAGCAGCACGACAGGGCCCTACGAGCAGTACTTC. It codes for CASSTTGPYEQYF. The chain employs TRBV5-1 and TRBJ2-7, with TRBD1 identical over 7 bases. Unmatched junction bases numbered 3, after V lost 4 bases and J lost 2 bases. Germline-derived CDR1 and CDR2 are SGHRS and YFSETQ. The CDR3 runs 13 residues.

The chain has TRBV11-2 and TRBJ1-1, with a tentative D call TRBD1 (6 bases). Deletions cut 5 bases from V and 6 bases from J, with 16 bases between. Germline-derived CDR1 and CDR2 are SGHAT and FQNNGV. The CDR3 contains 14 residues. The CDR3: CASSVIRGRAEAFF. In nucleotides, the CDR3 is TGTGCCAGCAGCGTCATCAGGGGACGGGCTGAAGCTTTCTTT. The whole variable domain, remainder taken from reference TRBV11-2 and TRBJ1-1, is EAGVAQSPRYKIIEKRQSVAFWCNPISGHATLYWYQQILGQGPKLLIQFQNNGVVDDSQLPKDRFSAERLKGVDSTLKIQPAKLEDSAVYLCASSVIRGRAEAFFGQGTRLTVV.

The rearrangement uses TRBV5-6 and TRBJ2-1; unclear D gene. The CDR3 consists of 15 residues. The germline gives CDR1 SGHDT, CDR2 YYEEEE. Trimming left V 4 bases short and J 8 bases short, with 19 bases between. Here the CDR3 DNA reads TGTGCCAGCAGCCCCTGGAATAGACCCTATGATGAGCAGTTCTTC. Residues: CASSPWNRPYDEQFF.

The chain joins TRBV6-1 to TRBJ1-6; D uncertain. CDR1 MNHNS and CDR2 SASEGT come from the germline V gene. Trimming left V 3 bases short and J 4 bases short, with 7 bases between. This CDR3 spans 14 amino acids. The CDR3 loop is CASSDVPYNSPLHF. The CDR3 DNA sequence: TGTGCCAGCAGTGACGTTCCTTATAATTCACCCCTCCACTTT.

This clone appeared once. The chain recombines TRBV9 with TRBJ2-5; D possibly matches TRBD1 or TRBD2 (5 bases each). The J call may be incorrect, as the DNA end agrees better with TRBJ2-7. In germline, CDR1 is SGDLS, CDR2 YYNGEE. This CDR3 has 13 amino acids. CDR3 nucleotide sequence: TGTGCCAGCAGCGGAGGGACCAGCTTCGAGCAGTACTTC. The encoded protein is CASSGGTSFEQYF.

This clone has more than one count but fewer than ten. V is TRBV19 and J is TRBJ1-5; D might be TRBD1 (5 bases). Germline V gene lookup returns CDR1 LNHDA and CDR2 SQIVND (reference sequence). Trimming removed 7 bases from V and 6 bases from J, with 19 bases in between. The CDR3 sequence is 15 residues long. CDR3 residues: CASTPWTRGGQPQHF. CDR3 bases: TGTGCCAGTACCCCTTGGACGAGGGGCGGTCAGCCCCAGCATTTT.

This clone was detected a few times. The chain recombines TRBV4-1 with TRBJ1-5; a weak D match, TRBD1 (5 bases). Germline values: CDR1 MGHRA, CDR2 YSYEKL. The CDR3 covers 16 residues. Trimming took 0 bases from V and 3 from J, leaving 12 bases between them. In DNA, the CDR3 is TGCGCCAGCAGCCAAGAAGCAGGGCTGTTCAATCAGCCCCAGCATTTT. It encodes CASSQEAGLFNQPQHF.

V usage is TRBV29-1 and J usage is TRBJ2-7; D is perhaps TRBD1 (5 bases). V lost 7 bases to trimming and J lost 6 bases, with 16 bases between them. The CDR3 is 12 residues long. The germline V gene encodes CDR1 SQVTM and CDR2 ANQGSEA. As DNA, the CDR3 is TGCAGCGCAGGTCGACAGCTTAGCGAGCAGTACTTC. As protein: CSAGRQLSEQYF.